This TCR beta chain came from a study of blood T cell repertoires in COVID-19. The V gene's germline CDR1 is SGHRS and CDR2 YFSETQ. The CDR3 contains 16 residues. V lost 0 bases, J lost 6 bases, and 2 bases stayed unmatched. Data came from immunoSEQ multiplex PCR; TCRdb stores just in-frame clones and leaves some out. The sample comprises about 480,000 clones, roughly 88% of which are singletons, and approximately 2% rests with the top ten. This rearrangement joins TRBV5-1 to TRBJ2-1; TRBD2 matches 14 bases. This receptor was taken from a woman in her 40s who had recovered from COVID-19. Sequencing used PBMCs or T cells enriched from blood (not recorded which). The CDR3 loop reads CASSLGGLAGVNEQFF. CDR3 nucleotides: TGCGCCAGCAGCTTGGGGGGACTAGCGGGAGTCAATGAGCAGTTCTTC.